These 17 T cell receptor beta chains came from one sample sequenced in a study of identical twins. TCRdb re-called the 5' RACE reads through MiXCR, storing one row per CDR3 protein. Of a few hundred thousand distinct CDR3 sequences in the sample, around a tenth were seen once. These records were also assigned to another study, of yellow fever vaccine responses in identical twins.

The sequencing input was PBMCs. These receptors originate from a woman aged 18 to 35 in good health.

This clonotype came up a few times. The CDR3 bases are TGTGCCAGCAGCCGACGTTGGGTAGCCAAAAACATTCAGTACTTC. Its protein is CASSRRWVAKNIQYF. The chain employs TRBV6-2 or TRBV6-3 and TRBJ2-4; no clear D gene. Trimming took off 6 bases at V and 0 bases at J, with 12 bases between the two ends. Germline V gene sequence: CDR1 MNHEY, CDR2 SVGEGT. The CDR3 has 15 residues.

The chain couples TRBV20-1 to TRBJ2-7; D remains ambiguous. The CDR3 extends over 13 amino acids. V was pared by 3 bases and J by 2 bases, with 11 bases between. Germline V gene data show CDR1 as DFQATT and CDR2 as SNEGSKA (reference sequence). DNA of the CDR3: TGCAGTGCTAGCAGAGGCCTGCCCTACGAGCAGTACTTC. This translates into CSASRGLPYEQYF.

The table lists this clonotype with a few counts. V and J are TRBV24-1 and TRBJ2-1; 9 bases match TRBD2. Germline CDR1 is KGHDR and CDR2 is SFDVKD. The CDR3 runs 16 residues. V was pared by 4 bases and J by 7 bases, with 10 bases of the junction left unmatched. The CDR3 is CATSDRREAGGNEQFF. The CDR3 region has the DNA TGTGCCACCAGTGACCGGCGGGAAGCGGGGGGTAATGAGCAGTTCTTC.

This clonotype occurred a few times. The chain has TRBV3-1 and TRBJ2-7; no reliable D call. The CDR3 is 16 amino acids. Germline V gene lookup returns CDR1 LGHDT and CDR2 YNNKEL (reference sequence). V was pared by 0 bases and J by 0 bases, with 12 bases between. The CDR3 region is CASSQDWSEPSYEQYF. The CDR3, as DNA: TGTGCCAGCAGCCAAGATTGGTCAGAACCCTCCTACGAGCAGTACTTC.

This clonotype has just a few counts. This sequence joins TRBV28 and TRBJ2-1; 7 bases align to TRBD1. This CDR3 is built from 14 residues. Trimming removed 4 bases from V and 7 bases from J; junction bases left unmatched: 7. Germline CDR1 MDHEN, CDR2 SYDVKM. CDR3 amino acids: CASSSPFRGNEQFF. In nucleotides, the CDR3 is TGTGCCAGCAGTTCTCCTTTCAGGGGGAATGAGCAGTTCTTC. The complete variable domain, with remaining parts taken from reference TRBV28 and TRBJ2-1, reads DVKVTQSSRYLVKRTGEKVFLECVQDMDHENMFWYRQDPGLGLRLIYFSYDVKMKEKGDIPEGYSVSREKKERFSLILESASTNQTSMYLCASSSPFRGNEQFFGPGTRLTVL.

This clonotype has a handful of counts. This chain's CDR3 is CASSVGRDSPLHF. CDR3 nucleotides: TGTGCCAGCAGCGTAGGAAGGGATTCACCCCTCCACTTT. The chain joins TRBV9 to TRBJ1-6; unclear D gene. Germline V lookup: CDR1 SGDLS, CDR2 YYNGEE. Trimming shortened V by 0 bases and J by 8 bases, and 6 bases separated the two germline ends. The CDR3 is made up of 13 amino acids.

This rearrangement joins TRBV5-1 to TRBJ2-3; 8 positions agree with TRBD1. The germline CDR1 and CDR2 sequences are SGHRS and YFSETQ. The CDR3 extends over 15 amino acids. With V trimmed by 3 bases and J by 0 bases, 3 bases remained unmatched. The CDR3 sequence is CASSSWTGSTDTQYF. CDR3 nucleotides: TGCGCCAGCAGCTCCTGGACAGGGAGCACAGATACGCAGTATTTT.

There are a few counts of this clonotype. V and J are TRBV20-1 and TRBJ2-7; 10 bases align to TRBD1. The V segment lost 2 bases and the J segment 4 bases; nucleotides outside the gene matches: 5. The CDR3 covers 14 residues. Germline CDR1 and CDR2: DFQATT and SNEGSKA (reference sequence). CDR3 amino acids: CSARPRTGGYEQYF. The CDR3 bases are TGCAGTGCTAGACCCCGGACAGGGGGATACGAGCAGTACTTC.

This clonotype was recorded a few times. This rearrangement joins TRBV4-1 to TRBJ1-1; D uncertain. Germline CDR1 MGHRA, CDR2 YSYEKL. The V and J ends lost 0 bases and 7 bases respectively, with 12 bases between them. CDR3 length: 14 amino acids. CDR3 protein: CASSQEVWNVEAFF. CDR3 nucleotides: TGCGCCAGCAGCCAAGAGGTCTGGAACGTTGAAGCTTTCTTT.

The chain joins TRBV6-1 to TRBJ2-5; TRBD2 agrees at 9 bases. V was clipped by 6 bases and J by 3 bases; unmatched bases: 8. CDR1 and CDR2 from the germline V gene are MNHNS and SASEGT. The CDR3 totals 15 residues. The CDR3 loop is CASRGGGAPKETQYF. As DNA, the CDR3 is TGTGCCAGCAGGGGCGGGGGGGCGCCTAAAGAGACCCAGTACTTC.

The genes are TRBV13 and TRBJ2-5; D gene ambiguous. Trimming removed 1 base at V and 3 bases at J, with 12 bases between. The CDR3 spans 15 residues. Germline V gene lookup returns CDR1 PRHDT and CDR2 FYEKMQ (reference sequence). In DNA, the CDR3 is TGTGCCAGCAGCTTAGCAACGGCCCCAAAAGAGACCCAGTACTTC. Its protein is CASSLATAPKETQYF.

This clonotype was observed many times. The CDR3 loop is CASSLRDYNLAKNIQYF. Here the CDR3 DNA reads TGTGCCAGCAGTCTCCGGGACTACAACCTAGCCAAAAACATTCAGTACTTC. The J gene is TRBJ2-4, the V gene TRBV12-3 or TRBV12-4; TRBD2 agrees at 7 bases. This CDR3 spans 17 amino acids. With V trimmed by 5 bases and J by 0 bases, 10 bases remained unmatched.

This clonotype appeared a few times. The CDR3 nucleotides read TGTGCCAGCAGCTTACGTATAGGGGACTATGGCTACACCTTC. It yields the protein CASSLRIGDYGYTF. The chain is built from TRBV11-2 and TRBJ1-2, with D perhaps TRBD1 (5 bases). The germline V gene has CDR1 SGHAT and CDR2 FQNNGV. The CDR3 has 14 residues. Trimming shortened V by 2 bases and J by 3 bases, and 10 bases separated the two germline ends.

This clonotype has at least ten counts. This chain joins TRBV7-8 and TRBJ1-4; no clear D gene. This CDR3 contains 15 residues. Trimming left V 3 bases short and J 0 bases short, with 8 bases between. Germline V gene data show CDR1 as SGHVS and CDR2 as FQNEAQ. The CDR3 sequence is CASSLEGATNEKLFF. The CDR3 DNA follows: TGTGCCAGCAGCTTGGAGGGCGCAACTAATGAAAAACTGTTTTTT.

This clonotype was recorded at least ten times. In DNA form, the CDR3 reads TGCAGCGTTGATCTAGCGGATGCCACAGATACGCAGTATTTT. Protein: CSVDLADATDTQYF. The rearrangement uses TRBV29-1 and TRBJ2-3, with 7 bases aligning to TRBD2. The CDR3 is 14 amino acids. Germline V CDR1 and CDR2: SQVTM, ANQGSEA. Trimming at V came to 3 bases and at J to 2 bases, leaving 5 bases not matched to a gene.

This clonotype came up many times. The V and J genes are TRBV12-3 or TRBV12-4 and TRBJ2-3; D uncertain. The CDR3 runs to 15 residues. V was clipped by 7 bases and J by 1 base, with 15 bases between them. The CDR3 DNA reads TGTGCCAGCAACCCAAACTCCCTTGGCACAGATACGCAGTATTTT. The encoded protein is CASNPNSLGTDTQYF.

This clonotype was observed at least ten times. The chain has TRBV5-1 and TRBJ1-1, with TRBD1 as a possible D gene (5 bases). V was trimmed by 4 bases and J by 5 bases, leaving 15 bases between them. The CDR3 covers 14 residues. Germline loops: CDR1 SGHRS, CDR2 YFSETQ. CDR3 nucleotides: TGCGCCAGCAGCCCTGGGACGGTGAGAACTGAAGCTTTCTTT. This sequence encodes CASSPGTVRTEAFF.